This T cell receptor (beta chain) was sequenced in a study of cytomegalovirus exposure and HLA in healthy donors. Whole-study results and caveats: The likely explanation for a cluster of highly shared sequence variants was sequencing artifact. Roughly uniform depth of sequencing across donors was assumed in presence/absence analyses.

A note on this clone: Its antigen is not known. One end of the junction does not line up with germline, which may come from a read error.

The PCR ran on 60 Vbeta and 13 Jbeta primers. Original analysis: A follow-up analysis tallied tens of millions of unique TCR beta chains, roughly 11 million shared. Only in-frame clones appear in the TCRdb table, and some are missing; sequencing was by immunoSEQ multiplex PCR. V and J calls and clone size are those listed in that table; D and trimming were worked out from the DNA. The table includes about 170,000 clones, around four fifths detected once. This cohort consisted of healthy bone marrow donors. The germline V gene encodes CDR1 SGHDT and CDR2 YYEEEE. This CDR3 has 15 residues. The clonotype was recovered from a woman aged 45 to 65 in good health and CMV-seropositive. The specimen sequenced was PBMCs. This chain joins TRBV5-6 and TRBJ1-5; the match to TRBD1 covers 7 bases. CDR3 nucleotide sequence: TGTGCCAGCAGTTTGGGACAGAATAGCAATCAGCCCCAGCATTTT. Amino acid sequence: CASSLGQNSNQPQHF.